The text below deals with one T cell receptor beta chain. The CDR3 extends over 12 amino acids. Between the trimmed V and J ends, which lost 11 bases and 2 bases, there was a span of 12 bases. Germline CDR1 MGHDK, CDR2 SYGVNS. Clones were read by immunoSEQ multiplex PCR, and TCRdb kept only the in-frame ones, dropping some. This table has more than 200,000 clones, approximately 88% appearing once. This sample stems from a study of blood T cell repertoires in COVID-19. At the level of the study: Sample material is recorded as cDNA or gDNA derived from T cells, B-cell-depleted T cells, or PBMCs.

This clonotype originated in a woman in her 30s with COVID-19, enrolled during active disease. The chain employs TRBV25-1 and TRBJ1-1; a possible D gene is TRBD1 (5 bases). The specimen sequenced was peripheral blood. CDR3 in amino acids: CAQDSPNTEAFF. In DNA, the CDR3 is TGTGCCCAAGACAGCCCAAACACTGAAGCTTTCTTT.